This TCR beta chain was observed in a study of identical twins. Findings of the study overall: Cord blood beta clonotypes that were abundant carried fewer insertions, and memory repertoires showed no such trend. It was out-of-frame TCR alpha sharing in monozygotic twins that models underestimated.

This clonotype was seen ten or more times. No antigen is known for it. Every one of the donors was a healthy Caucasian. Each CDR3 protein gets one entry after TCRdb re-called the 5' RACE reads with MiXCR. The repertoire holds about 900,000 distinct CDR3 sequences, with over 9% as singletons. The CDR3 has 16 amino acids. The V gene end was trimmed by 0 bases and the J gene end by 6 bases; junction bases not matched to a gene: 11. CDR1 and CDR2 (germline): DFQATT, SNEGSKA (reference sequence). This sample also belongs to another study, concerning yellow fever vaccine responses in identical twins.

Sequencing used PBMCs. The chain employs TRBV20-1 and TRBJ2-1; 7 positions agree with TRBD2. This TCR came from a woman aged 18-29 years in good health. The CDR3 protein is CSARDVGEGRGNEQFF. In DNA form, the CDR3 reads TGCAGTGCTAGAGATGTAGGGGAGGGCCGGGGCAATGAGCAGTTCTTC.